This entry concerns a single T cell receptor beta chain. Its antigen is unknown. Trimming cost V 5 bases and J 5 bases, with 18 bases left between them. Germline-derived CDR1 and CDR2 are SSHAT and FNYEAQ (reference sequence). The CDR3 is 15 amino acids. These data originate in a study of radiotherapy plus CTLA-4 blockade in lung cancer. Here immunoSEQ multiplex PCR was the method, and the copy in TCRdb shows in-frame clones only, minus some. The table lists some 87,000 clones, under 85% of them singletons. The study's findings and limits: Early blood T cell clone changes and increased post-radiation serum interferon-beta were reportedly the strongest response predictors. Radiotherapy plus ipilimumab was followed by expansion in blood of tumor-derived TCR clones.

Source: peripheral blood, taken from a patient treated with radiotherapy plus ipilimumab. This TCR came from a human donor with non-small cell lung cancer that progressed on radiotherapy plus ipilimumab. This chain joins TRBV7-7 and TRBJ2-5; maybe TRBD2 (6 bases). CDR3 sequence: CASSLGREFRETQYF. The CDR3 nucleotides are TGTGCCAGCAGCCTTGGACGGGAGTTTCGGGAGACCCAGTACTTC.